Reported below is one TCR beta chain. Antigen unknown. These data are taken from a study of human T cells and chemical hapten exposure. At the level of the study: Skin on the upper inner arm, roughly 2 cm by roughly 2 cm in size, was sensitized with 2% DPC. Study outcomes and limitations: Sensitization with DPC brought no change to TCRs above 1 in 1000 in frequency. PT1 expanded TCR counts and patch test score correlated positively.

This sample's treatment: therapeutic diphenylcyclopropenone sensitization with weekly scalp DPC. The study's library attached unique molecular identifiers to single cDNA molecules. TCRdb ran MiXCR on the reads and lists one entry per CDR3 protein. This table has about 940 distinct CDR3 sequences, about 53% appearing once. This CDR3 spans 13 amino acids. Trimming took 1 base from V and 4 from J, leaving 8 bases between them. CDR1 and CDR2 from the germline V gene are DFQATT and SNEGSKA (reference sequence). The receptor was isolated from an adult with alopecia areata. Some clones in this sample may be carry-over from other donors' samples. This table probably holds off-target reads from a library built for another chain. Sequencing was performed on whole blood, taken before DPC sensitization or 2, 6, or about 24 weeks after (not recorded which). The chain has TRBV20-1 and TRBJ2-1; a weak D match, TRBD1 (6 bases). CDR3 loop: CSARGTVYNEQFF. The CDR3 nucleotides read TGCAGTGCTAGAGGGACAGTTTACAATGAGCAGTTCTTC.